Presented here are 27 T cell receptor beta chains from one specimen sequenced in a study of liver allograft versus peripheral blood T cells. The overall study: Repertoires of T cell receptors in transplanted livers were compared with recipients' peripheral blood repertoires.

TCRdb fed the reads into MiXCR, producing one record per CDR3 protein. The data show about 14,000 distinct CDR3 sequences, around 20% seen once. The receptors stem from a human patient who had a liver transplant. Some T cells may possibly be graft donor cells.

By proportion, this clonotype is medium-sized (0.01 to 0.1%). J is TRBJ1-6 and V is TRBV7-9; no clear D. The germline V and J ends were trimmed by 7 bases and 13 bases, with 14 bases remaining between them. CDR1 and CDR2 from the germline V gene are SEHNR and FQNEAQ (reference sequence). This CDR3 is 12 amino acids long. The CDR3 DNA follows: TGTGCCAGCATCACGGGCGCGGGTCCCCTCCACTTT. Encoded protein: CASITGAGPLHF.

CDR3 sequence: CASSADRGSGGYTF. The CDR3 bases are TGCGCCAGCAGCGCGGACAGGGGAAGTGGAGGCTACACCTTC. V usage is TRBV5-1 and J usage is TRBJ1-2; 9 nucleotides line up with TRBD1. V dropped 4 bases and J dropped 8; count of bases not matched to a gene: 9. Per germline, CDR1 SGHRS and CDR2 YFSETQ. The CDR3 is 14 amino acids.

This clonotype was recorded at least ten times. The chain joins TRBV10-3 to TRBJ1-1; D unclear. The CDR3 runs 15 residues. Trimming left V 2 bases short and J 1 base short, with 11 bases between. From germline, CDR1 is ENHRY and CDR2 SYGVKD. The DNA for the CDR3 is TGTGCCATCAGTGAGAAAGAGGGAAAGAACACTGAAGCTTTCTTT. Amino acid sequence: CAISEKEGKNTEAFF.

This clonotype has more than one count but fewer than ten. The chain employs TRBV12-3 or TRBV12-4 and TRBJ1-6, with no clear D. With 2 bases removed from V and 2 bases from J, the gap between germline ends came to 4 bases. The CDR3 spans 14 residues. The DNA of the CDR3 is TGTGCCAGCAGTTTATCACCCTATAATTCACCCCTCCACTTT. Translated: CASSLSPYNSPLHF.

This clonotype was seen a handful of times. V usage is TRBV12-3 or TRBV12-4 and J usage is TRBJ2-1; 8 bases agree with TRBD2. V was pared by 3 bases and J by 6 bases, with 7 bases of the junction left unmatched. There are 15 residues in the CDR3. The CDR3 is CASSLVRGVVNEQFF. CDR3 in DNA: TGTGCCAGCAGTTTGGTGCGGGGGGTGGTCAATGAGCAGTTCTTC.

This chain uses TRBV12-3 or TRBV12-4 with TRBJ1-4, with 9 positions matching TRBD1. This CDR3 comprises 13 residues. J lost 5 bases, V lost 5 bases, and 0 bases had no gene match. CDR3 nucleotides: TGTGCCAGCAGTGGGACAGGGAATGAAAAACTGTTTTTT. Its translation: CASSGTGNEKLFF.

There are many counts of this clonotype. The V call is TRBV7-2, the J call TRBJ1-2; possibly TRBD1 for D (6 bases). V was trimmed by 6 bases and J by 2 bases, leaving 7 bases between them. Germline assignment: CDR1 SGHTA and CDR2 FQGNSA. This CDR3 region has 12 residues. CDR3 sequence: CASRQGNYGYTF. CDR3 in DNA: TGTGCCAGCAGGCAGGGGAACTATGGCTACACCTTC. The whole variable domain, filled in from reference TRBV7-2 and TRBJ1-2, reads GAGVSQSPSNKVTEKGKDVELRCDPISGHTALYWYRQSLGQGLEFLIYFQGNSAPDKSGLPSDRFSAERTGGSVSTLTIQRTQQEDSAVYLCASRQGNYGYTFGSGTRLTVV.

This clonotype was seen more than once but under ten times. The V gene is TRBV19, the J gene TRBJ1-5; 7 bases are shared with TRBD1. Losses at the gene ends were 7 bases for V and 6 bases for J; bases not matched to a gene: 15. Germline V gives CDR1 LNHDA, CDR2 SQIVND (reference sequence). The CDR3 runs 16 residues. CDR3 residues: CASINRGRGWGQPQHF. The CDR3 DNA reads TGTGCCAGTATTAACAGGGGAAGGGGCTGGGGTCAGCCCCAGCATTTT.

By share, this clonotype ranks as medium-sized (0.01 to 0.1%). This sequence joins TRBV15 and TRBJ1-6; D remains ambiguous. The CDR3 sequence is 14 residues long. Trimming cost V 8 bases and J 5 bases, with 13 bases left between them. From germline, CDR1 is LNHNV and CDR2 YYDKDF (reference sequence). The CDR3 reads CATSPIDDNSPLHF. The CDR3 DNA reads TGTGCCACCTCCCCTATCGACGATAATTCACCCCTCCACTTT.

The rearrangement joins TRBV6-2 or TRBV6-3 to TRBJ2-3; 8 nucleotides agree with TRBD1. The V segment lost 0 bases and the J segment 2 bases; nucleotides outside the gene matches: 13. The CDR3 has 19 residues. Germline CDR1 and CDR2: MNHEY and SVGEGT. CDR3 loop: CASSYSLLARGRATDTQYF. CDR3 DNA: TGTGCCAGCAGTTACTCGCTCCTGGCCAGGGGGCGGGCCACAGATACGCAGTATTTT.

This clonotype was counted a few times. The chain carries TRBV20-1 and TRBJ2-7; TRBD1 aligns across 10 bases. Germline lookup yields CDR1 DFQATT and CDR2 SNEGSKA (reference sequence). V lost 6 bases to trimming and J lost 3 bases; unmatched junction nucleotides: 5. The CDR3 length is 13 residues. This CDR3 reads CSAGGDRGYEQYF. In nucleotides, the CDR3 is TGCAGTGCCGGGGGGGACAGGGGCTACGAGCAGTACTTC.

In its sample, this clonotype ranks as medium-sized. The CDR3 coding sequence is TGTGCCAGCAGCCCAATCAGGGGGCCTGAAGGCTACACCTTC. Its translation is CASSPIRGPEGYTF. J is TRBJ1-2 and V is TRBV7-2, with 8 positions matching TRBD1. CDR1 and CDR2 (germline): SGHTA, FQGNSA. The CDR3 runs 14 residues. Unmatched junction bases numbered 10, after V lost 5 bases and J lost 8 bases. The full variable domain, completed using reference TRBV7-2 and TRBJ1-2, is GAGVSQSPSNKVTEKGKDVELRCDPISGHTALYWYRQSLGQGLEFLIYFQGNSAPDKSGLPSDRFSAERTGGSVSTLTIQRTQQEDSAVYLCASSPIRGPEGYTFGSGTRLTVV.

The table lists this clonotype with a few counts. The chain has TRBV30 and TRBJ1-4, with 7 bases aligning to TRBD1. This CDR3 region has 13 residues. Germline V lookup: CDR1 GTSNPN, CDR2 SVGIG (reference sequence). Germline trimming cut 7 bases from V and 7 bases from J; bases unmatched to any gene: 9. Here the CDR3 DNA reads TGTGCCTTTGGGGAGGGGGCGGGTGAAAAACTGTTTTTT. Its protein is CAFGEGAGEKLFF.

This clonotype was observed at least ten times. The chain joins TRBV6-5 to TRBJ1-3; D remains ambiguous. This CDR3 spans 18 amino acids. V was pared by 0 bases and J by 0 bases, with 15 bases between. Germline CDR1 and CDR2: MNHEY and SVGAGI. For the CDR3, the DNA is TGTGCCAGCAGTTACTCGAGGCAGCTCCTCCACTCTGGAAACACCATATATTTT. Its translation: CASSYSRQLLHSGNTIYF.

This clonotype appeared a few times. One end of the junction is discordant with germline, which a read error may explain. CDR3 protein: CASSLGDFHTDMQYF. The DNA of the CDR3 is TGTGCCAGCAGCCTAGGGGACTTCCACACAGATATGCAGTATTTT. The rearrangement uses TRBV7-2 and TRBJ2-3; weak D call: TRBD2 (6 bases). CDR3 size: 15 residues. Looked up from germline, CDR1 is SGHTA and CDR2 is FQGNSA. Filled out from reference TRBV7-2 and TRBJ2-3, the complete variable domain reads GAGVSQSPSNKVTEKGKDVELRCDPISGHTALYWYRQSLGQGLEFLIYFQGNSAPDKSGLPSDRFSAERTGGSVSTLTIQRTQQEDSAVYLCASSLGDFHTDMQYFGPGTRLTVL.

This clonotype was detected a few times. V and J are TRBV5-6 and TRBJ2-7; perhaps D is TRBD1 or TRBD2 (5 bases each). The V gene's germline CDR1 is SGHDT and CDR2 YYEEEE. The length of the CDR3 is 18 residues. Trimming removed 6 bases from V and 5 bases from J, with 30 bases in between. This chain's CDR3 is CASTPMLSPGRKYHEQYF. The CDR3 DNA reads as TGTGCCAGCACCCCTATGTTATCCCCGGGGCGCAAGTACCACGAGCAGTACTTC. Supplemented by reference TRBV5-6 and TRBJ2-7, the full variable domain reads DAGVTQSPTHLIKTRGQQVTLRCSPKSGHDTVSWYQQALGQGPQFIFQYYEEEERQRGNFPDRFSGHQFPNYSSELNVNALLLGDSALYLCASTPMLSPGRKYHEQYFGPGTRLTVT.

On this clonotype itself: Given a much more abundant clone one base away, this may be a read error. CDR3 in DNA: TGTGCCAGCTCCCCCCTTGCGGGCCCTGAAGCTTTCTTT. It specifies CASSPLAGPEAFF. The chain carries TRBV18 and TRBJ1-1; D is unclear. The V gene's germline CDR1 is KGHSH and CDR2 LQKENI. This CDR3 is built from 13 residues. Trimming removed 6 bases from V and 6 bases from J, with 14 bases in between.

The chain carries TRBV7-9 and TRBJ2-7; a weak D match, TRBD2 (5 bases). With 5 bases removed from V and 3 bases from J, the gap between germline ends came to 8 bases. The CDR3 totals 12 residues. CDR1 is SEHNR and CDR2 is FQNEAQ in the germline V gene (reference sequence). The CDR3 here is CASSILVYEQYF. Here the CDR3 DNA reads TGTGCCAGCAGCATACTAGTCTACGAGCAGTACTTC.

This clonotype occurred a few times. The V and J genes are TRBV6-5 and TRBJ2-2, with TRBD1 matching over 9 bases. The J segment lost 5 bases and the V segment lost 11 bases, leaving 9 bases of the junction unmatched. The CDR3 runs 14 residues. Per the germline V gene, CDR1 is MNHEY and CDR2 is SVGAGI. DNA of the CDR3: TGTGCCTCCCTAAGTGACAGGGGGACCGGGGAGCTGTTTTTT. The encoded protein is CASLSDRGTGELFF.

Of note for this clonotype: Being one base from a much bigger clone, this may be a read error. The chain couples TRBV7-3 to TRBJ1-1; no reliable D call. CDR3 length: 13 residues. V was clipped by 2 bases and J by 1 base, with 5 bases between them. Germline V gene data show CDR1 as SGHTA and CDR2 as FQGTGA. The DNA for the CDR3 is TGTGCCAGCAGCTTAGCGGGGAACACTGAAGCTTTCTTT. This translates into CASSLAGNTEAFF. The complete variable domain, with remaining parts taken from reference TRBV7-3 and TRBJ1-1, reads GAGVSQTPSNKVTEKGKYVELRCDPISGHTALYWYRQSLGQGPEFLIYFQGTGAADDSGLPNDRFFAVRPEGSVSTLKIQRTERGDSAVYLCASSLAGNTEAFFGQGTRLTVV.

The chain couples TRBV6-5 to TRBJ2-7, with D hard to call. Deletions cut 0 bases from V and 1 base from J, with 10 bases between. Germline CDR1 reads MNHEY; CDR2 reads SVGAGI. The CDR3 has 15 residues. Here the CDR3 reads CASSYSALGSYEQYF. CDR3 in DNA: TGTGCCAGCAGTTACTCGGCCTTAGGTTCCTACGAGCAGTACTTC.

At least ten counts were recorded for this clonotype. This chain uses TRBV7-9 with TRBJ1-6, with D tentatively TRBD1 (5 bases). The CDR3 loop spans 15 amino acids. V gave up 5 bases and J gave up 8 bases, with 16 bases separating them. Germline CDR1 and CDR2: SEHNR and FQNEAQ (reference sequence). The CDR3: CASSPGPGSHSPLHF. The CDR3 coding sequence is TGTGCCAGCAGCCCAGGTCCAGGGTCTCATTCACCCCTCCACTTT.

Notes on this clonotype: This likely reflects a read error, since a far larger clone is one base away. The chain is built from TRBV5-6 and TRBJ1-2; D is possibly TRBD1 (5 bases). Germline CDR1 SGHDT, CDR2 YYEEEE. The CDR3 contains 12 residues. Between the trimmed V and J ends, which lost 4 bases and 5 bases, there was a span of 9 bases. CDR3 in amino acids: CASSNQGYGYTF. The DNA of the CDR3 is TGTGCCAGCAGCAACCAGGGTTATGGCTACACCTTC. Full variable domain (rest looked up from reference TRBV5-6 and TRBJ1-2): DAGVTQSPTHLIKTRGQQVTLRCSPKSGHDTVSWYQQALGQGPQFIFQYYEEEERQRGNFPDRFSGHQFPNYSSELNVNALLLGDSALYLCASSNQGYGYTFGSGTRLTVV.

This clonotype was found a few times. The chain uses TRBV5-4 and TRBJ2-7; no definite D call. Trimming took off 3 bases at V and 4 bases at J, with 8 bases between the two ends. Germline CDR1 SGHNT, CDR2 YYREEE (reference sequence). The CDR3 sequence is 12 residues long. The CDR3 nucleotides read TGTGCCAGCAGCTACGACACTTACGAGCAGTACTTC. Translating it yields CASSYDTYEQYF.

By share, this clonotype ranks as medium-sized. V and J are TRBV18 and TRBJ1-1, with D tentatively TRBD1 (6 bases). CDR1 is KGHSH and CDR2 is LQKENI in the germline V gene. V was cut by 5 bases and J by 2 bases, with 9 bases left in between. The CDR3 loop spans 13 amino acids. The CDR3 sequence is CASSRTANTEAFF. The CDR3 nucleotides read TGTGCCAGCTCAAGGACAGCAAACACTGAAGCTTTCTTT.

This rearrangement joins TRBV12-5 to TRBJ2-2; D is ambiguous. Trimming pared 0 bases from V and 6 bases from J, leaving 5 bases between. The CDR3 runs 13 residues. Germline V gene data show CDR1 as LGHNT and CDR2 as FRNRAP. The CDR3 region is CASGLVISGELFF. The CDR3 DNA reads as TGTGCTAGTGGTTTGGTAATATCCGGGGAGCTGTTTTTT.

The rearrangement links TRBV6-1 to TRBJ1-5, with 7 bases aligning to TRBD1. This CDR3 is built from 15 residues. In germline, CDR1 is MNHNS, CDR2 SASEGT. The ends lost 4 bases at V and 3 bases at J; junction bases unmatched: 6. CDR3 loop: CASSGGTVSNQPQHF. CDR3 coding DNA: TGTGCCAGCAGTGGGGGGACAGTTTCCAATCAGCCCCAGCATTTT.